Below are 25 T cell receptor beta chains sequenced from a single sample in a study of T cells in Graves' hyperthyroidism and ophthalmopathy. It was RNA transcripts that yielded the amplified TCR beta CDR3 regions. The HTBI set primed first-round TCR CDR3 RT-PCR. One entry per CDR3 protein results from TCRdb running MiXCR on the multiplex PCR reads. The sample lists fewer than 550,000 distinct CDR3 sequences; roughly 25% were seen once. Sequenced input: blood. These receptors originate from a woman aged 25-40 years with Graves' ophthalmopathy.

The gene calls are TRBV6-5 and TRBJ2-7, with 11 bases aligning to TRBD2. In germline, CDR1 is MNHEY, CDR2 SVGAGI. Trimming cost V 2 bases and J 2 bases; bases outside gene matches: 5. This CDR3 contains 16 residues. The CDR3: CASSYKGGLAAYEQYF. CDR3 sequence (DNA): TGTGCCAGCAGTTACAAGGGGGGACTAGCGGCCTACGAGCAGTACTTC.

The gene calls are TRBV2 and TRBJ1-6; D unresolved. CDR1 and CDR2 (germline): SNHLY, FYNNEI. Trimming cost V 3 bases and J 7 bases, with 13 bases left between them. This CDR3 region has 15 residues. This chain's CDR3 is CASSEARVRNSPLHF. CDR3 coding DNA: TGTGCCAGCAGTGAGGCCCGGGTTCGGAATTCACCCCTCCACTTT.

The rearrangement joins TRBV28 to TRBJ1-5; D possibly corresponds to TRBD1 (5 bases). V lost 6 bases to trimming and J lost 1 base, with 19 bases between them. CDR1 is MDHEN and CDR2 is SYDVKM in the germline V gene. This CDR3 comprises 17 residues. CDR3 sequence: CASSLIGARSSNQPQHF. CDR3 nucleotide sequence: TGTGCCAGCAGCCTTATAGGGGCACGGTCAAGCAATCAGCCCCAGCATTTT. Complete variable domain (other parts from reference TRBV28 and TRBJ1-5): DVKVTQSSRYLVKRTGEKVFLECVQDMDHENMFWYRQDPGLGLRLIYFSYDVKMKEKGDIPEGYSVSREKKERFSLILESASTNQTSMYLCASSLIGARSSNQPQHFGDGTRLSIL.

This chain uses TRBV6-2 or TRBV6-3 with TRBJ2-1; TRBD1 matches 11 bases. This CDR3 contains 17 residues. Trimming cost V 6 bases and J 9 bases; bases outside gene matches: 16. Germline-derived CDR1 and CDR2 are MNHEY and SVGEGT. CDR3: CASSRDRGGGGGGEQFF. The DNA for the CDR3 is TGTGCCAGCAGCAGGGACAGGGGGGGAGGAGGAGGGGGTGAGCAGTTCTTC.

This clonotype has just a few counts. The rearrangement links TRBV27 to TRBJ1-2, with D perhaps matching TRBD1 (5 bases). Trimming cost V 6 bases and J 1 base, with 12 bases left between them. This CDR3 is built from 14 residues. The germline V gene encodes CDR1 MNHEY and CDR2 SMNVEV (reference sequence). CDR3 sequence reads: CASRDQGGNYGYTF. Here the CDR3 DNA reads TGTGCCAGCAGAGACCAGGGAGGTAACTATGGCTACACCTTC.

Here the CDR3 DNA reads TGTGCCAGCAGTTTACCCAGGGTGTGGGGGATGAACACTGAAGCTTTCTTT. It codes for CASSLPRVWGMNTEAFF. The V gene is TRBV28, the J gene TRBJ1-1; D may be TRBD1 (5 bases). Germline CDR1 reads MDHEN; CDR2 reads SYDVKM. The CDR3 loop spans 17 amino acids. V was pared by 2 bases and J by 0 bases, with 16 bases between.

This clonotype was counted ten times or more. This rearrangement joins TRBV19 to TRBJ1-2; D not resolved. V was shortened by 3 bases and J by 4 bases, with 15 bases between the two germline ends. The CDR3 length is 15 residues. Germline CDR1 is LNHDA and CDR2 is SQIVND (reference sequence). CDR3 residues: CASSIGAYGLYGYTF. The DNA for the CDR3 is TGTGCCAGTAGTATTGGAGCCTATGGTCTCTATGGCTACACCTTC.

This clonotype was found many times. V and J are TRBV27 and TRBJ1-2; D not resolved. With 8 bases removed from V and 3 bases from J, the gap between germline ends came to 10 bases. CDR1 and CDR2 (germline): MNHEY, SMNVEV (reference sequence). The CDR3 is 12 amino acids. The CDR3 coding sequence is TGTGCCAGCCGCTTCGGGGACTATGGCTACACCTTC. Encoded protein: CASRFGDYGYTF.

V gene TRBV27 combines with J gene TRBJ1-5; a weak D match, TRBD1 (5 bases). This CDR3 contains 15 residues. Germline values: CDR1 MNHEY, CDR2 SMNVEV (reference sequence). V was cut by 5 bases and J by 4 bases, with 15 bases left in between. The CDR3 region is CASSPGPRGNQPQHF. CDR3 coding DNA: TGTGCCAGCAGTCCGGGACCCCGGGGAAATCAGCCCCAGCATTTT.

In this sample, this clonotype turned up many times. The V gene is TRBV9, the J gene TRBJ1-1; 9 bases align to TRBD1. Trimming removed 3 bases from V and 1 base from J; junction bases left unmatched: 4. The germline gives CDR1 SGDLS, CDR2 YYNGEE. The CDR3 runs to 15 residues. The CDR3, as DNA: TGTGCCAGCAGCGCAACAGGGGGCGCGAACACTGAAGCTTTCTTT. This translates into CASSATGGANTEAFF.

As DNA, the CDR3 is TGTGCCAGCAGTTATAGGGACCTATCCTACGAGCAGTACTTC. Protein sequence: CASSYRDLSYEQYF. The chain carries TRBV6-2 or TRBV6-3 and TRBJ2-7; D may match TRBD1 or TRBD2 (5 bases each). The V end lost 3 bases, the J end lost 1 base, and 10 bases lay between the germline ends. CDR1 MNHEY and CDR2 SVGEGT come from the germline V gene. This CDR3 is built from 14 residues.

There are a few counts of this clonotype. V usage is TRBV18 and J usage is TRBJ1-6; D is unclear. This CDR3 comprises 18 residues. Trimming cost V 3 bases and J 0 bases, with 15 bases left between them. CDR1 KGHSH and CDR2 LQKENI come from the germline V gene. The CDR3 is CASSPLPGSNSYNSPLHF. Written as DNA, the CDR3 is TGTGCCAGCTCACCCCTGCCTGGCAGCAACTCCTATAATTCACCCCTCCACTTT.

For this clonotype: A single base separates this from a much larger clone, so it may be a read error. Here the CDR3 DNA reads TGTGTCAGCAGCCAAGACGATAGCGCAGCCTACGAGCAGTACTTC. Amino acid sequence: CVSSQDDSAAYEQYF. This chain links TRBV3-1 with TRBJ2-7, with a possible D match to TRBD2 (5 bases). The CDR3 covers 15 residues. Germline V gives CDR1 LGHDT, CDR2 YNNKEL (reference sequence).

This clonotype occurred many times. The chain uses TRBV11-2 and TRBJ2-7; the match to TRBD1 covers 7 bases. V lost 3 bases to trimming and J lost 6 bases; unmatched junction nucleotides: 11. In germline, CDR1 is SGHAT, CDR2 FQNNGV. The CDR3 is 15 residues long. Here the CDR3 reads CASSLLTGRASEQYF. In DNA form, the CDR3 reads TGTGCCAGCAGCTTGTTGACAGGGCGGGCTAGCGAGCAGTACTTC.

This clonotype has only a few counts. The chain links TRBV4-3 to TRBJ1-3; 11 bases map to TRBD1. The CDR3 has 18 amino acids. J gave up 3 bases and V 4 bases, and 11 bases lay outside the gene matches. The germline V gene has CDR1 LGHNA and CDR2 YSLEER. CDR3 sequence (DNA): TGCGCCAGCAGCCTTGGGACAGGGGGAGGTAGCTTTGGAAACACCATATATTTT. Protein: CASSLGTGGGSFGNTIYF.

This clonotype was detected ten times or more. V is TRBV7-2 and J is TRBJ1-1; D is unresolved. The CDR3 totals 13 residues. CDR1 SGHTA and CDR2 FQGNSA come from the germline V gene. The V and J ends lost 2 bases and 8 bases respectively, with 12 bases between them. The CDR3 region has the DNA TGTGCCAGCAGCTTAATGGCCCAAACCGAAGCTTTCTTT. Translation gives CASSLMAQTEAFF.

This clonotype was found many times. The J gene is TRBJ1-1, the V gene TRBV12-3 or TRBV12-4, with D possibly TRBD1 on 6 matching bases. CDR3 length equals 15 residues. With 0 bases removed from V and 2 bases from J, the gap between germline ends came to 10 bases. Here the CDR3 DNA reads TGTGCCAGCAGTTTAGCGGGAGGGACAAACACTGAAGCTTTCTTT. Translation: CASSLAGGTNTEAFF.

This clonotype has more than one count but fewer than ten. It may be a read error: a sequence one base away is much more abundant. V and J are TRBV7-2 and TRBJ2-5; D possibly corresponds to TRBD1 (6 bases). Germline CDR1 and CDR2: SGHTA and FQGNSA. The CDR3 runs to 16 residues. CDR3 residues: CASSLGVGAGFETKYF. In nucleotides, the CDR3 is TGTGCCAGCAGCTTAGGTGTGGGGGCCGGGTTTGAGACCAAGTACTTC.

This clonotype was counted many times. V usage is TRBV24-1 and J usage is TRBJ2-7; D unresolved. The germline CDR1 and CDR2 sequences are KGHDR and SFDVKD. The CDR3 has 11 residues. Trimming left V 3 bases short and J 3 bases short, with 2 bases between. This chain's CDR3 is CATSDIYEQYF. CDR3 nucleotides: TGTGCCACCAGTGATATCTACGAGCAGTACTTC.

At least ten counts were recorded for this clonotype. The chain combines TRBV6-5 with TRBJ1-6, with D tentatively TRBD1 (5 bases). In germline, CDR1 is MNHEY, CDR2 SVGAGI. V dropped 0 bases and J dropped 8 bases, with 23 bases sitting between them. The CDR3 sequence is 19 residues long. This CDR3 reads CASSYSTPGSTIPHSPLHF. DNA for the CDR3: TGTGCCAGCAGTTACTCGACGCCAGGGTCAACAATCCCACATTCACCCCTCCACTTT.

The chain uses TRBV5-1 and TRBJ1-1, with TRBD1 as a possible D gene (5 bases). Germline CDR1 reads SGHRS; CDR2 reads YFSETQ. V was shortened by 3 bases and J by 5 bases, with 17 bases between the two germline ends. This CDR3 region has 15 residues. CDR3: CASSWGWDEGTEAFF. CDR3 nucleotide sequence: TGCGCCAGCAGCTGGGGCTGGGACGAAGGAACTGAAGCTTTCTTT.

V gene TRBV20-1 combines with J gene TRBJ1-1, with D hard to call. The V end lost 0 bases, the J end lost 0 bases, and 8 bases lay between the germline ends. The CDR3 length is 14 residues. CDR1 DFQATT and CDR2 SNEGSKA come from the germline V gene (reference sequence). The CDR3 loop reads CSARDPAVNTEAFF. The CDR3 DNA follows: TGCAGTGCTAGAGATCCGGCAGTGAACACTGAAGCTTTCTTT.

The chain employs TRBV7-3 and TRBJ2-2; D gene uncertain. V was pared by 4 bases and J by 4 bases, with 10 bases between. Germline V gene sequence: CDR1 SGHTA, CDR2 FQGTGA. The CDR3 runs 14 residues. The CDR3 DNA is TGTGCCAGCAGCTCCCTGCAAAGCACCGGGGAGCTGTTTTTT. Translating it yields CASSSLQSTGELFF.

The genes are TRBV28 and TRBJ1-1, with a tentative D call TRBD1 (6 bases). This CDR3 is 19 amino acids long. CDR1 and CDR2 (germline): MDHEN, SYDVKM. V dropped 7 bases and J dropped 3 bases, with 30 bases sitting between them. Here the CDR3 DNA reads TGTGCCAGCATCAAACCGGGGGACAACCCGAAAAGCCGTGACACTGAAGCTTTCTTT. Protein sequence: CASIKPGDNPKSRDTEAFF.

The chain recombines TRBV7-8 with TRBJ2-5; 7 bases agree with TRBD2. Germline assignment: CDR1 SGHVS and CDR2 FQNEAQ. Trimming at V came to 7 bases and at J to 1 base, leaving 9 bases not matched to a gene. The CDR3 loop spans 15 amino acids. CDR3 DNA: TGTGCCAGCAACTGGGAGGGTGGGCGCCAAGAGACCCAGTACTTC. It is translated as CASNWEGGRQETQYF.